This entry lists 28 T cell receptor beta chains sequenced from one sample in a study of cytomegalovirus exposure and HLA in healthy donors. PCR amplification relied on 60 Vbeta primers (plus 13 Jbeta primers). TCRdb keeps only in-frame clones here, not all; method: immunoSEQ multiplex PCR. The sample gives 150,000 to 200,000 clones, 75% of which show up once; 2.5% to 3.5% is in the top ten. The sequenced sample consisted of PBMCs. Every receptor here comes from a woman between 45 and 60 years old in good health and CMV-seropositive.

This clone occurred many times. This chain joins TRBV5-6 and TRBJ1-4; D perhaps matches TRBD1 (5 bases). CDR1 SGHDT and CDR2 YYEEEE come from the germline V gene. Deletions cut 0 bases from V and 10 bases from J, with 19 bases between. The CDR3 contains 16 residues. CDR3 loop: CASSLADHGGLGKLFF. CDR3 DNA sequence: TGTGCCAGCAGCTTGGCGGACCATGGGGGACTTGGAAAACTGTTTTTT.

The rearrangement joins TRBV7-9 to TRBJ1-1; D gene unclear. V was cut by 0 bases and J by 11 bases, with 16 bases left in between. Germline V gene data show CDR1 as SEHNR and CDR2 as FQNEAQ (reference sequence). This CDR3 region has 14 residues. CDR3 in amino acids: CASSLATSPMRAFF. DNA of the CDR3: TGTGCCAGCAGCTTAGCGACGAGCCCTATGAGGGCTTTCTTT.

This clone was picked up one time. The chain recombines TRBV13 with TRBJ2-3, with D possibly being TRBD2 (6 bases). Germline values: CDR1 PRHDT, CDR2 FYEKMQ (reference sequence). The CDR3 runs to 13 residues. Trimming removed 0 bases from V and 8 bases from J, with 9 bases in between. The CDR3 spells CASSLGLGGTQYF. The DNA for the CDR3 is TGTGCCAGCAGCTTAGGGCTCGGGGGTACGCAGTATTTT.

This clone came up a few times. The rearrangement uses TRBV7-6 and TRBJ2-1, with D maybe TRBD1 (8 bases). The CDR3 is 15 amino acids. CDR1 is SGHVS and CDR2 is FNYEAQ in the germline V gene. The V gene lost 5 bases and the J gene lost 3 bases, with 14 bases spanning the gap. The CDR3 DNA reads TGTGCCAGCAGCACAGGGGGGGACAACTACAATGAGCAGTTCTTC. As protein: CASSTGGDNYNEQFF.

CDR3 region: CASSPVAGSSYNEQFF. The CDR3 coding sequence is TGCGCCAGCAGCCCCGTGGCGGGGTCCTCCTACAATGAGCAGTTCTTC. V and J are TRBV5-1 and TRBJ2-1; D may be TRBD2 (6 bases). The V end was cut by 4 bases, the J end by 0 bases, with 14 bases between. Germline CDR1 reads SGHRS; CDR2 reads YFSETQ. This CDR3 region has 16 residues.

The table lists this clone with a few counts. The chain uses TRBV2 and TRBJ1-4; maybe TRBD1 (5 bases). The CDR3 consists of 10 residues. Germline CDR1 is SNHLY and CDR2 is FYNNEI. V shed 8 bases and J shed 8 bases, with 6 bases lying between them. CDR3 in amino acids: CASGGEKLFF. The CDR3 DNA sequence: TGTGCCAGCGGGGGGGAAAAACTGTTTTTT.

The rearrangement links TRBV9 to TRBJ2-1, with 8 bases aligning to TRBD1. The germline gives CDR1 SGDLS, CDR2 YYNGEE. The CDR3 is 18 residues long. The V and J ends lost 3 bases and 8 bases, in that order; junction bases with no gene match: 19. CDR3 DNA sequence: TGTGCCAGCAGCGCCTACCAGTTCTCGGACAGGGCTTTCCATGAGCAGTTCTTC. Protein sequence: CASSAYQFSDRAFHEQFF.

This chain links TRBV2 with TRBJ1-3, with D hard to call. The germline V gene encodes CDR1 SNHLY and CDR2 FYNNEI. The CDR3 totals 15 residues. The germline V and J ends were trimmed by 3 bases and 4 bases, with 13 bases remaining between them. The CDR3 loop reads CASSEGPRGGNTIYF. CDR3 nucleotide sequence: TGTGCCAGCAGTGAGGGCCCGCGAGGGGGAAACACCATATATTTT.

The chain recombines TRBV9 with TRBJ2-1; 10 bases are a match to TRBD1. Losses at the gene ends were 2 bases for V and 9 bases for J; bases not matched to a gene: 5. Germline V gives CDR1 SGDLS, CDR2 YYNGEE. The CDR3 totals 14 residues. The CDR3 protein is CASSVVGQGGEQFF. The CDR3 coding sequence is TGTGCCAGCAGCGTGGTCGGACAGGGGGGTGAGCAGTTCTTC.

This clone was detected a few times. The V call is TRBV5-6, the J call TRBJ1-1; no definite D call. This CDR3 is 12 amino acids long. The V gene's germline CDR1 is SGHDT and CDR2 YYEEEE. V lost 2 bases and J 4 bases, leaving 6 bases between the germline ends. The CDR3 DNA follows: TGTGCCAGCAGCTTAGCGACCACTGAAGCTTTCTTT. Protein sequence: CASSLATTEAFF.

The CDR3 nucleotides are TGTGCCACCAGCCTACAGGGGGCAACTGAAGCTTTCTTT. This translates into CATSLQGATEAFF. V usage is TRBV15 and J usage is TRBJ1-1; 9 bases agree with TRBD1. This CDR3 comprises 13 residues. V shed 5 bases, J shed 5 bases, and the junction held 3 bases outside the gene matches. Germline CDR1 reads LNHNV; CDR2 reads YYDKDF (reference sequence).

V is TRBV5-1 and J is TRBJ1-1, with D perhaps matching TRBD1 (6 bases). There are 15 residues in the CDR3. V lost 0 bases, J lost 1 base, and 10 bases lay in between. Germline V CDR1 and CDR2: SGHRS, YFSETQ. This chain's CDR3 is CASSLEGGTNTEAFF. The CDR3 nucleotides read TGCGCCAGCAGCTTGGAAGGGGGTACGAACACTGAAGCTTTCTTT.

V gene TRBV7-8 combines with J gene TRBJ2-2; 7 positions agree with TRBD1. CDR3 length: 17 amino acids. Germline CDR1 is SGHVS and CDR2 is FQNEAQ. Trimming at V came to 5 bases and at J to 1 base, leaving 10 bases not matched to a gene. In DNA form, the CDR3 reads TGTGCCAGCAGCCGAAGGACAGGTGGGAAGAACACCGGGGAGCTGTTTTTT. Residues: CASSRRTGGKNTGELFF.

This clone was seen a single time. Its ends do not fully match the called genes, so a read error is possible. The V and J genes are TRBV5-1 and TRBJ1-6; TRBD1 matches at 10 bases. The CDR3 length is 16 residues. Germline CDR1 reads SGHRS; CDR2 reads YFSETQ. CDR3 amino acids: CTSSYRDRGNNSPLHF. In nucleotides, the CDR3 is TGCACCAGCAGCTACCGGGACAGGGGAAATAATTCACCCCTCCACTTT.

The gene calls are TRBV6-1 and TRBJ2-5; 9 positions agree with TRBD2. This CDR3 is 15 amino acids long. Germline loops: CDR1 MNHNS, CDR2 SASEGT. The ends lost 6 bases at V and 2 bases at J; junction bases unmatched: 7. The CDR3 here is CASRTGTSSQETQYF. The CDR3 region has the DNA TGTGCCAGCAGGACAGGGACTAGCTCTCAAGAGACCCAGTACTTC.

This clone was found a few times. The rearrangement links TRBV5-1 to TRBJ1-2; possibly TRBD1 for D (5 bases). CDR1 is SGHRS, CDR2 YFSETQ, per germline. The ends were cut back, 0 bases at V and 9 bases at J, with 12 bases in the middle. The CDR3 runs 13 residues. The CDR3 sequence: CASSLDSPGSYTF. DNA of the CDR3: TGCGCCAGCAGCTTGGACAGCCCAGGGAGCTACACCTTC.

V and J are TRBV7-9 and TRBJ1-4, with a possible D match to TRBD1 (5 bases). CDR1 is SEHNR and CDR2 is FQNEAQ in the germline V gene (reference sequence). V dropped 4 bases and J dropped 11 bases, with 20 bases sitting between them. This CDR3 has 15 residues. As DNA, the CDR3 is TGTGCCAGCAGCTCATTAGACAGTTCCCTGGCGAAACTGTTTTTT. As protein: CASSSLDSSLAKLFF.

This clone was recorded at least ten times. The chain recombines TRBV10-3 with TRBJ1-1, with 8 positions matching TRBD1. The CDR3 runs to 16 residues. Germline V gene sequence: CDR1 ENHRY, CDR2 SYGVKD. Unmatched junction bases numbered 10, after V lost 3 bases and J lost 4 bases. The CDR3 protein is CAISDQTGDLGTEAFF. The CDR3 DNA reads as TGTGCCATCAGTGATCAGACAGGGGATCTAGGCACTGAAGCTTTCTTT.

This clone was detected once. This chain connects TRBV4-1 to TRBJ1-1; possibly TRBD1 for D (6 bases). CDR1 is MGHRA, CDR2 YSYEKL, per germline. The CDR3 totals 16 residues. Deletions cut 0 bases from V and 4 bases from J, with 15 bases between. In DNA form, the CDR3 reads TGCGCCAGCAGCCAAGATTGGGAGGGGGTTGGCACTGAAGCTTTCTTT. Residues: CASSQDWEGVGTEAFF.

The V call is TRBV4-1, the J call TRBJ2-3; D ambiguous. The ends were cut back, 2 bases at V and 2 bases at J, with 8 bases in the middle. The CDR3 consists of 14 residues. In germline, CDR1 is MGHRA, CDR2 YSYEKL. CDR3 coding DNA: TGCGCCAGCAGCCAAACGGAGATCACAGATACGCAGTATTTT. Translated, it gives CASSQTEITDTQYF.

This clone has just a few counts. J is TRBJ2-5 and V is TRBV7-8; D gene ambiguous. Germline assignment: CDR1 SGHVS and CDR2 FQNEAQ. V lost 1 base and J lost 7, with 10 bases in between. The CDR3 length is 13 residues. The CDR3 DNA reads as TGTGCCAGCAGCTTAGACCTAGGCAGGACCCAGTACTTC. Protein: CASSLDLGRTQYF.

Here the CDR3 DNA reads TGTGCCAGCAGCTTATCGAGGGCAGACAATGAGCAGTTCTTC. Translation: CASSLSRADNEQFF. The V call is TRBV7-3, the J call TRBJ2-1; D possibly corresponds to TRBD2 (5 bases). Per the germline V gene, CDR1 is SGHTA and CDR2 is FQGTGA. The CDR3 contains 14 residues. V was shortened by 2 bases and J by 5 bases, with 10 bases between the two germline ends. Supplemented by reference TRBV7-3 and TRBJ2-1, the full variable domain reads GAGVSQTPSNKVTEKGKYVELRCDPISGHTALYWYRQSLGQGPEFLIYFQGTGAADDSGLPNDRFFAVRPEGSVSTLKIQRTERGDSAVYLCASSLSRADNEQFFGPGTRLTVL.

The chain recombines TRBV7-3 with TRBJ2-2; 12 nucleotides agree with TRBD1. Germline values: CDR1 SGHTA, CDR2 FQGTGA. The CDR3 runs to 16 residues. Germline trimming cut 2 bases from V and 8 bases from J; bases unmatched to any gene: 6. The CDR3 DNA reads TGTGCCAGCAGCTTAGGGACAGGGGGCCCGGCGGGGGAGCTGTTTTTT. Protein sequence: CASSLGTGGPAGELFF.

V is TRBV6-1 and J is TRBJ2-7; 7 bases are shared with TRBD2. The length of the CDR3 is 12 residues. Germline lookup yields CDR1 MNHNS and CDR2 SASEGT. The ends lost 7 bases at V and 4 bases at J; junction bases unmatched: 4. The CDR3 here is CASTVGGYEQYF. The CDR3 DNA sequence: TGTGCCAGCACCGTGGGGGGGTACGAGCAGTACTTC.

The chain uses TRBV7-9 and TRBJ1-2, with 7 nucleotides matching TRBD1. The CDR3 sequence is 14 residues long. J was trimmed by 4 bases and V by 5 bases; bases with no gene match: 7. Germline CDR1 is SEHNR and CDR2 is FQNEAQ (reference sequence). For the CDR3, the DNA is TGTGCCAGCAGCCCTAGGACAGGACGCTATGGCTACACCTTC. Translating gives CASSPRTGRYGYTF.

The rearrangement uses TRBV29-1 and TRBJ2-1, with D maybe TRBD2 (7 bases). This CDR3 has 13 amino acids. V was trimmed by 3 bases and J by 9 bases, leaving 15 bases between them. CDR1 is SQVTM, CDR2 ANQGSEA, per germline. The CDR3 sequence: CSVEYSGGGEQFF. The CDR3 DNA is TGCAGCGTTGAGTATTCGGGGGGCGGTGAGCAGTTCTTC.

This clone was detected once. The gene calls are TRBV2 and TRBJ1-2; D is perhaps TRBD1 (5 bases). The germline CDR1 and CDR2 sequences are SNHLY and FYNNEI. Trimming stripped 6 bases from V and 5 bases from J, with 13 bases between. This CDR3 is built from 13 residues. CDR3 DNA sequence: TGTGCCAGCAGCCAAGGACGGGGGTATGGCTACACCTTC. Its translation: CASSQGRGYGYTF.

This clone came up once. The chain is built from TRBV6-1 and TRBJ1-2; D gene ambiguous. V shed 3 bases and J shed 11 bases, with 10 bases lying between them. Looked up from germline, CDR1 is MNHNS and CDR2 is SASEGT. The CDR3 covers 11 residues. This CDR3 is CASSDIFSYTF. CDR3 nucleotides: TGTGCCAGCAGTGATATATTCAGTTACACCTTC.